This TCR beta chain appears in the sequencing data of a study of lymphopenia after photon versus proton radiotherapy. Profiled with immunoSEQ multiplex PCR; TCRdb holds only in-frame clones, not every one. The table records some 41,000 clones, around 85% of them present only once. The CDR3 loop spans 22 amino acids. J lost 1 base, V lost 2 bases, and 25 bases had no gene match. Germline V gene lookup returns CDR1 SNHLY and CDR2 FYNNEI. Sequenced here: peripheral blood, sampled from a patient treated with photon-based radiotherapy. V is TRBV2 and J is TRBJ1-1, with 7 bases lining up with TRBD1. The source of this sequence is a man aged 45-65 years with gastric cancer. For the CDR3, the DNA is TGTGCCAGCAGTGAAATGGGGCTTTTCAATCCGGCCCGACAGGGAGCGAACACTGAAGCTTTCTTT. It is translated as CASSEMGLFNPARQGANTEAFF. Looking up the rest from reference TRBV2 and TRBJ1-1 gives the full variable domain: EPEVTQTPSHQVTQMGQEVILRCVPISNHLYFYWYRQILGQKVEFLVSFYNNEISEKSEIFDDQFSVERPDGSNFTLKIRSTKLEDSAMYFCASSEMGLFNPARQGANTEAFFGQGTRLTVV.